These 20 T cell receptor beta chains share one sample of origin, sequenced in a study of regulatory T cells in long-lasting Graves disease. The time point was: newly diagnosed GD, antithyroid drugs for less than 3 months. Construction of the TCR library relied on RNA isolated from PBMCs. CDR3-region Arm-PCR and iRepertoire HTBI primers produced the TCR beta libraries. TCRdb ran MiXCR on the multiplex PCR reads and lists one entry per CDR3 protein. Of 530,000 or so distinct CDR3 sequences detected, roughly 14% appear once; the ten largest clones hold roughly a tenth. The same sample was also studied in work on T cells in Graves' hyperthyroidism and ophthalmopathy.

The sequences come from peripheral blood mononuclear cells (PBMCs), collected at new diagnosis, from a patient treated with antithyroid drugs. The receptor set was obtained from a man aged 25 to 40 with Graves disease.

In this sample, this clonotype turned up a few times. This sequence may be a read error, since a much larger clone differs from it by one base. In DNA, the CDR3 is TGTGCCAGCAGGGCCAAACCGTACGACGAGCAGTTCTTC. Translating gives CASRAKPYDEQFF. The V call is TRBV2, the J call TRBJ2-1; D unresolved. In germline, CDR1 is SNHLY, CDR2 FYNNEI. The CDR3 has 13 amino acids. Trimming took off 6 bases at V and 10 bases at J, with 16 bases between the two ends.

This chain joins TRBV20-1 and TRBJ2-7; 16 nucleotides match TRBD2. Germline V gene lookup returns CDR1 DFQATT and CDR2 SNEGSKA (reference sequence). This CDR3 has 18 amino acids. After removal of 0 bases from V and 5 bases from J, the junction contained 10 bases not matched to a gene. CDR3 DNA: TGCAGTGCTAGAGATACGGCGGGACTAGCGGGAGGGGGTAACGAGCAGTACTTC. It specifies CSARDTAGLAGGGNEQYF.

A few counts support this clonotype. The J gene is TRBJ2-4, the V gene TRBV25-1, with a possible D match to TRBD2 (5 bases). The CDR3 extends over 20 amino acids. Germline V gene sequence: CDR1 MGHDK, CDR2 SYGVNS. V was clipped by 0 bases and J by 0 bases, with 21 bases between them. DNA for the CDR3: TGTGCCAGCAGTGAATACAAGCCGGGCGTGGGGAGACTAGCCAAAAACATTCAGTACTTC. Translation: CASSEYKPGVGRLAKNIQYF.

The V gene is TRBV20-1, the J gene TRBJ2-7; no clear D. The V gene lost 4 bases and the J gene lost 2 bases, with 6 bases spanning the gap. CDR1 and CDR2 (germline): DFQATT, SNEGSKA (reference sequence). The CDR3 loop spans 11 amino acids. CDR3 residues: CSATPTYEQYF. In nucleotides, the CDR3 is TGCAGTGCTACTCCAACCTACGAGCAGTACTTC.

The chain has TRBV5-6 and TRBJ2-2, with 7 bases aligning to TRBD2. V was clipped by 2 bases and J by 3 bases; unmatched bases: 13. Germline V gene lookup returns CDR1 SGHDT and CDR2 YYEEEE. This CDR3 has 18 residues. Here the CDR3 DNA reads TGTGCCAGCAGCTTTGCGGGCACCTGGGGAGGGGACACCGGGGAGCTGTTTTTT. This encodes CASSFAGTWGGDTGELFF.

This clonotype was detected many times. The chain employs TRBV10-1 and TRBJ2-3; weak D call: TRBD1 (6 bases). The length of the CDR3 is 15 residues. Germline V CDR1 and CDR2: WNHNN, SYGVQD (reference sequence). V was clipped by 4 bases and J by 2 bases, with 13 bases between them. CDR3 DNA sequence: TGCGCCAGCAGTGCGGGCAGGACAGACACAGATACGCAGTATTTT. It encodes CASSAGRTDTDTQYF.

The chain carries TRBV15 and TRBJ1-1; 8 bases agree with TRBD1. The V gene's germline CDR1 is LNHNV and CDR2 YYDKDF (reference sequence). The trim removed 4 bases at V and 3 bases at J, leaving 7 bases unmatched. The CDR3 is made up of 15 amino acids. CDR3 loop: CATSTDRGKDTEAFF. CDR3 in DNA: TGTGCCACCAGCACAGACAGGGGAAAAGACACTGAAGCTTTCTTT.

This clonotype was detected many times. V gene TRBV2 combines with J gene TRBJ2-1, with TRBD2 as a possible D gene (6 bases). V gave up 10 bases and J gave up 5 bases, with 18 bases separating them. Germline CDR1 reads SNHLY; CDR2 reads FYNNEI. The CDR3 totals 14 residues. The CDR3 coding sequence is TGTGCCACCTTGCCGGGACTGACTAACAATGAGCAGTTCTTC. Translated: CATLPGLTNNEQFF.

The gene calls are TRBV10-3 and TRBJ2-3; the D gene is possibly TRBD2 (5 bases). From germline, CDR1 is ENHRY and CDR2 SYGVKD. Trimming took 9 bases from V and 0 from J, leaving 19 bases between them. This CDR3 comprises 16 residues. This CDR3 reads CAIGSPSGLSTDTQYF. The CDR3 DNA follows: TGTGCCATTGGGTCCCCGAGTGGACTCAGCACAGATACGCAGTATTTT.

There are many counts of this clonotype. The CDR3 DNA reads TGTGCCACCAGCAGAGATGGCGATGAGCAGTTCTTC. This translates into CATSRDGDEQFF. V usage is TRBV15 and J usage is TRBJ2-1; D remains ambiguous. Germline CDR1 is LNHNV and CDR2 is YYDKDF (reference sequence). This CDR3 has 12 residues. Trimming pared 0 bases from V and 8 bases from J, leaving 5 bases between.

This clonotype has at least ten counts. The chain carries TRBV6-1 and TRBJ2-7, with D maybe TRBD1 (6 bases). The CDR3 has 14 residues. Germline CDR1 and CDR2: MNHNS and SASEGT. V lost 8 bases and J 7 bases, leaving 21 bases between the germline ends. CDR3 in DNA: TGTGCCAGCCTTCGTAGCACGGGACACTCGGAGCAGTACTTC. Translation: CASLRSTGHSEQYF.

The chain employs TRBV30 and TRBJ2-1, with 9 bases fitting TRBD2. V gave up 6 bases and J gave up 6 bases; unmatched junction bases: 6. The CDR3 is 13 residues long. From germline, CDR1 is GTSNPN and CDR2 SVGIG (reference sequence). The CDR3, as DNA: TGTGCCTGTAGTCTAGCGGGACCCAATGAGCAGTTCTTC. This codes for CACSLAGPNEQFF.

This clonotype has a handful of counts. The V and J genes are TRBV29-1 and TRBJ1-1, with a possible D match to TRBD1 (6 bases). This CDR3 spans 13 amino acids. The ends were cut back, 4 bases at V and 4 bases at J, with 13 bases in the middle. Germline CDR1 is SQVTM and CDR2 is ANQGSEA. The CDR3 nucleotides read TGCAGCGTTGGTCCCTCGGGGGCCACTGAAGCTTTCTTT. Amino acids: CSVGPSGATEAFF.

This clonotype was observed at least ten times. This chain links TRBV7-8 with TRBJ1-1, with D perhaps TRBD1 (5 bases). The CDR3 is made up of 13 amino acids. Trimming pared 7 bases from V and 8 bases from J, leaving 17 bases between. The V gene's germline CDR1 is SGHVS and CDR2 FQNEAQ. CDR3 residues: CASTLRGYREAFF. Here the CDR3 DNA reads TGTGCCAGCACCCTAAGGGGTTACAGGGAAGCTTTCTTT.

The chain is built from TRBV9 and TRBJ2-2, with 11 bases lining up with TRBD2. The CDR3 has 15 amino acids. CDR1 is SGDLS and CDR2 is YYNGEE in the germline V gene. Trimming took 2 bases from V and 6 from J; bases not matched to a gene: 3. For the CDR3, the DNA is TGTGCCAGCAGCGTTAGCGGGAGGGCCCCCGGGGAGCTGTTTTTT. It specifies CASSVSGRAPGELFF. Full variable domain (missing parts from reference TRBV9 and TRBJ2-2): DSGVTQTPKHLITATGQRVTLRCSPRSGDLSVYWYQQSLDQGLQFLIQYYNGEERAKGNILERFSAQQFPDLHSELNLSSLELGDSALYFCASSVSGRAPGELFFGEGSRLTVL.

This clonotype was observed at least ten times. V usage is TRBV7-8 and J usage is TRBJ2-3; D remains ambiguous. Germline V gene lookup returns CDR1 SGHVS and CDR2 FQNEAQ. Trimming removed 5 bases at V and 1 base at J, with 10 bases between. The CDR3 extends over 14 amino acids. The CDR3: CASSPERGTDTQYF. In DNA form, the CDR3 reads TGTGCCAGCAGCCCCGAAAGGGGCACAGATACGCAGTATTTT.

The chain combines TRBV2 with TRBJ2-2; 13 nucleotides match TRBD2. This CDR3 has 18 residues. The germline V gene has CDR1 SNHLY and CDR2 FYNNEI. V lost 7 bases and J lost 4; bases outside the gene matches: 12. CDR3 nucleotides: TGTGCCAGCATGGGGGGACTAGCGGGAATCGGCGTCACCGGGGAGCTGTTTTTT. Its protein product is CASMGGLAGIGVTGELFF.

This rearrangement joins TRBV29-1 to TRBJ1-1; TRBD1 might be the D (5 bases). The V gene's germline CDR1 is SQVTM and CDR2 ANQGSEA. CDR3 length: 13 residues. Between the trimmed V and J ends, which lost 0 bases and 1 base, there was a span of 6 bases. The CDR3 DNA reads as TGCAGCGTTGAAGAGGGGGGGAACACTGAAGCTTTCTTT. This codes for CSVEEGGNTEAFF.

This clonotype was detected ten times or more. This chain joins TRBV7-9 and TRBJ2-1, with D perhaps TRBD1 (5 bases). This CDR3 is 15 amino acids long. The V end was cut by 5 bases, the J end by 4 bases, with 15 bases between. Germline CDR1 reads SEHNR; CDR2 reads FQNEAQ (reference sequence). The CDR3 here is CASSNRQLSYNEQFF. The CDR3 DNA follows: TGTGCCAGCAGCAACCGACAGCTTTCATACAATGAGCAGTTCTTC.

The gene calls are TRBV25-1 and TRBJ2-2; D is undetermined. Germline assignment: CDR1 MGHDK and CDR2 SYGVNS. The length of the CDR3 is 14 residues. The V and J ends lost 5 bases and 6 bases respectively, with 13 bases between them. This CDR3 reads CASSRPQRSGELFF. The CDR3 DNA sequence: TGTGCCAGCAGTCGACCCCAGAGGTCCGGGGAGCTGTTTTTT.